Presented here are 25 T cell receptor beta chains from one specimen sequenced in a study of shared clonotypes between healthy human individuals. CD8 cells classed as naive were CD45RO-negative and positively selected for CCR7, excluding terminally differentiated effector memory CD45RA+ cells. TCRdb keeps only in-frame clones here, not all; method: immunoSEQ multiplex PCR. Of about 2 million clones in the sample, less than 95% were seen once. The specimen sequenced was naive CD8+ T cells sorted from blood. All receptors come from a man in his late teens or twenties in good health.

The gene calls are TRBV2 and TRBJ2-3, with TRBD2 identical over 11 bases. The CDR3 extends over 16 amino acids. V shed 2 bases and J 5 bases; nucleotides not matched to a gene: 6. Germline V lookup: CDR1 SNHLY, CDR2 FYNNEI. The CDR3 coding sequence is TGTGCCAGCAGTGAAACTAGCGGGAGCGGGGGAGATACGCAGTATTTT. Translation: CASSETSGSGGDTQYF.

The chain recombines TRBV4-1 with TRBJ1-4; perhaps TRBD1 as D (6 bases). The V end lost 4 bases, the J end lost 4 bases, and 13 bases lay between the germline ends. The CDR3 is made up of 15 amino acids. Germline V gene lookup returns CDR1 MGHRA and CDR2 YSYEKL. CDR3 in amino acids: CASSPSTGFNEKLFF. For the CDR3, the DNA is TGCGCCAGCAGCCCTTCGACAGGCTTTAATGAAAAACTGTTTTTT.

The chain is built from TRBV27 and TRBJ1-1, with D possibly matching TRBD1 (6 bases). CDR3 length: 17 amino acids. Trimming cost V 0 bases and J 0 bases, with 14 bases left between them. Germline lookup yields CDR1 MNHEY and CDR2 SMNVEV (reference sequence). Written as DNA, the CDR3 is TGTGCCAGCAGTTTATCGCGGGGGGGGCGCGTGAACACTGAAGCTTTCTTT. Its protein is CASSLSRGGRVNTEAFF.

The gene calls are TRBV2 and TRBJ1-5; tentative D call: TRBD1 (6 bases). Germline values: CDR1 SNHLY, CDR2 FYNNEI. The CDR3 loop spans 15 amino acids. V was shortened by 4 bases and J by 5 bases, with 15 bases between the two germline ends. CDR3 residues: CASSARAGVDQPQHF. CDR3 DNA sequence: TGTGCCAGCAGTGCGAGGGCAGGGGTTGATCAGCCCCAGCATTTT.

This chain links TRBV6-6 with TRBJ2-4, with TRBD2 identical over 8 bases. The CDR3 is 16 amino acids. Trimming took 0 bases from V and 3 from J; bases not matched to a gene: 4. CDR1 is MNHNY, CDR2 SVGAGI, per germline (reference sequence). The CDR3 protein is CASSYSPGLGKNIQYF. Here the CDR3 DNA reads TGTGCCAGCAGTTACTCGCCGGGACTAGGCAAAAACATTCAGTACTTC.

V is TRBV5-1 and J is TRBJ2-7; a possible D gene is TRBD1 (5 bases). The CDR3 spans 13 residues. Germline CDR1 reads SGHRS; CDR2 reads YFSETQ. Trimming stripped 0 bases from V and 6 bases from J, with 10 bases between. This CDR3 is CASSLEKGFEQYF. DNA for the CDR3: TGCGCCAGCAGCTTGGAGAAGGGGTTCGAGCAGTACTTC.

V gene TRBV13 combines with J gene TRBJ2-3; no clear D. Germline CDR1 PRHDT, CDR2 FYEKMQ (reference sequence). The CDR3 extends over 12 amino acids. Trimming cost V 4 bases and J 6 bases, with 8 bases left between them. CDR3 DNA sequence: TGTGCCAGCAGCTCGCAGCCGGATACGCAGTATTTT. Translation gives CASSSQPDTQYF.

A note on this clone: This CDR3 is also generated by other DNA sequences in the sample. V is TRBV4-3 and J is TRBJ2-7; D is uncertain. Trimming pared 0 bases from V and 1 base from J, leaving 10 bases between. The CDR3 consists of 15 residues. In germline, CDR1 is LGHNA, CDR2 YSLEER. This chain's CDR3 is CASSQDRDGSYEQYF. The CDR3 DNA reads TGCGCCAGCAGCCAAGATCGAGACGGATCCTACGAGCAGTACTTC.

The chain uses TRBV11-2 and TRBJ2-7, with D possibly TRBD2 on 6 matching bases. Looked up from germline, CDR1 is SGHAT and CDR2 is FQNNGV. V was shortened by 5 bases and J by 2 bases, with 16 bases between the two germline ends. CDR3 length equals 15 residues. The CDR3 DNA sequence: TGTGCCAGCAGCCCTTTGACGGGACTCACCTACGAGCAGTACTTC. Translating gives CASSPLTGLTYEQYF.

This chain connects TRBV27 to TRBJ1-3; D not certain. The CDR3 length is 15 residues. Trimming took off 3 bases at V and 0 bases at J, with 9 bases between the two ends. Germline-derived CDR1 and CDR2 are MNHEY and SMNVEV (reference sequence). Here the CDR3 reads CASSLRWRSGNTIYF. The CDR3 DNA reads TGTGCCAGCAGTTTGAGATGGCGCTCTGGAAACACCATATATTTT.

CDR3 sequence: CASSLNQGLVTGELFF. The CDR3 coding sequence is TGTGCCAGCAGCTTAAACCAAGGACTAGTAACCGGGGAGCTGTTTTTT. The chain carries TRBV7-8 and TRBJ2-2; 7 nucleotides agree with TRBD2. CDR1 SGHVS and CDR2 FQNEAQ come from the germline V gene. The CDR3 length is 16 residues. The junction had 8 bases not matched to a gene; V was cut back by 2 bases and J by 5 bases.

The chain uses TRBV4-3 and TRBJ2-1; no clear D. The CDR3 totals 15 residues. The germline V gene encodes CDR1 LGHNA and CDR2 YSLEER. V lost 0 bases, J lost 2 bases, and 8 bases lay in between. CDR3 sequence reads: CASSQEVLTYNEQFF. Here the CDR3 DNA reads TGCGCCAGCAGCCAAGAAGTCCTAACCTACAATGAGCAGTTCTTC.

This clone came up once. This chain uses TRBV10-1 with TRBJ2-5; the D gene is possibly TRBD2 (6 bases). V lost 7 bases to trimming and J lost 10 bases, with 19 bases between them. The CDR3 has 13 amino acids. Germline V gives CDR1 WNHNN, CDR2 SYGVQD (reference sequence). CDR3 sequence reads: CASTWREEEGQYF. CDR3 in DNA: TGCGCCAGCACCTGGAGGGAGGAAGAAGGCCAGTACTTC.

The CDR3 region has the DNA TGTGCCAGCAGCCCAAGGGGGTACGTCACCGGGGAGCTGTTTTTT. Its translation is CASSPRGYVTGELFF. The chain joins TRBV11-2 to TRBJ2-2; tentatively, D is TRBD1 (6 bases). V was trimmed by 5 bases and J by 4 bases, leaving 14 bases between them. Germline V gene sequence: CDR1 SGHAT, CDR2 FQNNGV. The CDR3 has 15 amino acids. The full variable domain, in which reference TRBV11-2 and TRBJ2-2 provide the parts outside the CDR3, is EAGVAQSPRYKIIEKRQSVAFWCNPISGHATLYWYQQILGQGPKLLIQFQNNGVVDDSQLPKDRFSAERLKGVDSTLKIQPAKLEDSAVYLCASSPRGYVTGELFFGEGSRLTVL.

In this sample, this clone turned up a few times. Additional DNA sequences in this sample encode the identical CDR3. V and J are TRBV29-1 and TRBJ2-7; D uncertain. The length of the CDR3 is 11 residues. Germline values: CDR1 SQVTM, CDR2 ANQGSEA. V lost 4 bases, J lost 2 bases, and 6 bases lay in between. CDR3 sequence reads: CSVGSPYEQYF. For the CDR3, the DNA is TGCAGCGTTGGGTCTCCCTACGAGCAGTACTTC.

The CDR3 nucleotides read TGTGCCAGTAGGGCAGGGAATGTGGATGAGACCCAGTACTTC. Translating gives CASRAGNVDETQYF. V gene TRBV19 combines with J gene TRBJ2-5, with D maybe TRBD1 (5 bases). CDR1 and CDR2 from the germline V gene are LNHDA and SQIVND (reference sequence). The length of the CDR3 is 14 residues. Trimming shortened V by 6 bases and J by 5 bases, and 16 bases separated the two germline ends.

The chain carries TRBV4-1 and TRBJ2-7; 10 bases are shared with TRBD2. This CDR3 spans 16 amino acids. From germline, CDR1 is MGHRA and CDR2 YSYEKL. Trimming cost V 4 bases and J 0 bases; bases outside gene matches: 6. In DNA form, the CDR3 reads TGCGCCAGCAGCCCGGGACTAGCGATCAGCTCCTACGAGCAGTACTTC. It yields the protein CASSPGLAISSYEQYF.

A word on this clone: At the DNA level, this CDR3 is encoded by other sequences in the same sample as well. The chain carries TRBV6-5 and TRBJ2-2; the D is unclear. V gave up 2 bases and J gave up 6 bases, with 4 bases separating them. This CDR3 has 12 amino acids. Germline V gives CDR1 MNHEY, CDR2 SVGAGI. The CDR3 region is CASSYGAGELFF. The CDR3 DNA sequence: TGTGCCAGCAGTTACGGAGCCGGGGAGCTGTTTTTT.

This sequence joins TRBV11-2 and TRBJ1-4; D is possibly TRBD1 (5 bases). The CDR3 is 16 residues long. Germline V gene data show CDR1 as SGHAT and CDR2 as FQNNGV. Trimming took off 1 base at V and 7 bases at J, with 16 bases between the two ends. DNA of the CDR3: TGTGCCAGCAGCTTAGGGTCGGGACGGACTTCTGAAAAACTGTTTTTT. It specifies CASSLGSGRTSEKLFF. Looking up the rest from reference TRBV11-2 and TRBJ1-4 gives the full variable domain: EAGVAQSPRYKIIEKRQSVAFWCNPISGHATLYWYQQILGQGPKLLIQFQNNGVVDDSQLPKDRFSAERLKGVDSTLKIQPAKLEDSAVYLCASSLGSGRTSEKLFFGSGTQLSVL.

The chain employs TRBV4-1 and TRBJ1-2; D unresolved. Trimming removed 0 bases from V and 8 bases from J, with 16 bases in between. The CDR3 loop spans 15 amino acids. CDR1 is MGHRA, CDR2 YSYEKL, per germline. The chain's CDR3 is CASSQEPGALGGYTF. The CDR3 bases are TGCGCCAGCAGCCAAGAACCAGGCGCCCTGGGGGGCTACACCTTC.

The chain joins TRBV5-6 to TRBJ2-7; possible D gene TRBD1, 6 bases. The CDR3 runs to 15 residues. CDR1 is SGHDT and CDR2 is YYEEEE in the germline V gene. V was pared by 5 bases and J by 0 bases, with 15 bases between. The CDR3 DNA follows: TGTGCCAGCAGAAAGGACAGAAGGGGCTCCTACGAGCAGTACTTC. This encodes CASRKDRRGSYEQYF.

This chain connects TRBV7-2 to TRBJ2-7; D gene unclear. The germline V gene encodes CDR1 SGHTA and CDR2 FQGNSA. CDR3 size: 14 residues. V lost 6 bases and J lost 1, with 13 bases in between. The CDR3 nucleotides are TGTGCCAGCAGTTTCCACTTGGGGTCCTACGAGCAGTACTTC. Protein: CASSFHLGSYEQYF.

The chain recombines TRBV7-9 with TRBJ1-1; 7 nucleotides align to TRBD1. The germline gives CDR1 SEHNR, CDR2 FQNEAQ (reference sequence). The CDR3 totals 13 residues. V lost 10 bases and J lost 5; bases outside the gene matches: 10. The CDR3 bases are TGTGCCACCCTAGGGGGCGGGTGGACTGAAGCTTTCTTT. Translation: CATLGGGWTEAFF.

In this sample, this clone turned up once. V gene TRBV7-8 combines with J gene TRBJ1-4, with D possibly TRBD1 on 6 matching bases. Trimming cost V 5 bases and J 7 bases, with 14 bases left between them. CDR1 SGHVS and CDR2 FQNEAQ come from the germline V gene. CDR3 length: 14 amino acids. The CDR3 bases are TGTGCCAGCAGCCTAAATACAGGGTTTGAAAAACTGTTTTTT. The encoded protein is CASSLNTGFEKLFF.

The DNA of the CDR3 is TGTGCCAGCAGCGAGCCGACAGGGGAAGCCGGAAACACCATATATTTT. Translated, it gives CASSEPTGEAGNTIYF. The chain uses TRBV13 and TRBJ1-3, with 8 bases aligning to TRBD1. V trimming: 5 bases; J trimming: 4 bases; junction bases outside the gene matches: 10. The CDR3 loop spans 16 amino acids. CDR1 PRHDT and CDR2 FYEKMQ come from the germline V gene (reference sequence).